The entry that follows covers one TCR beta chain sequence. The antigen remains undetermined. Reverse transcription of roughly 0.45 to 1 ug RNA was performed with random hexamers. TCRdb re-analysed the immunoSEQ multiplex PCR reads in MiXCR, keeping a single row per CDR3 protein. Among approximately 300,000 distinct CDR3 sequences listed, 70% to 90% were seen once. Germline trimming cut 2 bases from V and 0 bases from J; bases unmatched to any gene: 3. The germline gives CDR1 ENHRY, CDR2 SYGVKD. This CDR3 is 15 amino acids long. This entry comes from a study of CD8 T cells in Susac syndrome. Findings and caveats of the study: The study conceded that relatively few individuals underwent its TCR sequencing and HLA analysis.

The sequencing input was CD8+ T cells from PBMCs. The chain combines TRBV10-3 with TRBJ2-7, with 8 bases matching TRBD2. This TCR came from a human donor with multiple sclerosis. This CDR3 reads CAISESSGVSYEQYF. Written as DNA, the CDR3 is TGTGCCATCAGTGAGAGTAGCGGGGTCTCCTACGAGCAGTACTTC.